A single sample is the source of the 5 T cell receptor beta chains below, sequenced in a study of blood T cells in healthy people across ages. A second about 7 to 11 cycle PCR used barcoded and J-beta primers. From the 5' RACE reads, TCRdb called clonotypes with MiXCR, one entry per CDR3 protein. The table records about 830,000 distinct CDR3 sequences, nearly 60% of them present only once. Sequenced input: blood. Receptor source: a man aged 30 to 45 in good health.

Only a few counts were recorded for this clonotype. The genes are TRBV9 and TRBJ2-1; D is perhaps TRBD2 (7 bases). This CDR3 has 14 residues. Trimming shortened V by 6 bases and J by 9 bases, and 19 bases separated the two germline ends. Germline CDR1 is SGDLS and CDR2 is YYNGEE. Here the CDR3 reads CASTSVRGASEQFF. In DNA, the CDR3 is TGTGCCAGCACCTCCGTTCGGGGGGCGAGTGAGCAGTTCTTC.

Only a few counts were recorded for this clonotype. This chain links TRBV28 with TRBJ2-7; either TRBD1 or TRBD2 may fit D (5 bases each). CDR1 and CDR2 from the germline V gene are MDHEN and SYDVKM. Trimming shortened V by 2 bases and J by 6 bases, and 8 bases separated the two germline ends. The CDR3 is 12 amino acids. CDR3 bases: TGTGCCAGCAGTTTAAGAGGGACCGAGCAGTACTTC. It yields the protein CASSLRGTEQYF.

This clonotype was recorded only once. This chain's CDR3 is CASSLDLWDTEAFF. CDR3 bases: TGCGCCAGCAGCTTGGACCTTTGGGACACTGAAGCTTTCTTT. The rearrangement joins TRBV5-1 to TRBJ1-1, with D unclear. This CDR3 is 14 amino acids long. Germline lookup yields CDR1 SGHRS and CDR2 YFSETQ. Trimming removed 0 bases from V and 3 bases from J, with 9 bases in between.

The chain is built from TRBV9 and TRBJ2-3; the match to TRBD2 covers 10 bases. Germline trimming cut 3 bases from V and 4 bases from J; bases unmatched to any gene: 5. The CDR3 contains 15 residues. CDR1 SGDLS and CDR2 YYNGEE come from the germline V gene. This CDR3 is CASSEVAGGADTQYF. CDR3 coding DNA: TGTGCCAGCAGCGAGGTAGCGGGAGGCGCAGATACGCAGTATTTT.

This clonotype was detected a few times. The chain links TRBV7-3 to TRBJ2-5, with a tentative D call TRBD2 (5 bases). The germline V and J ends were trimmed by 5 bases and 2 bases, with 15 bases remaining between them. The CDR3 runs 15 residues. Germline V gives CDR1 SGHTA, CDR2 FQGTGA. This CDR3 reads CASSPLGSSQETQYF. The CDR3 region has the DNA TGTGCCAGCAGCCCACTTGGGAGTAGTCAAGAGACCCAGTACTTC. Complete variable domain (other parts from reference TRBV7-3 and TRBJ2-5): GAGVSQTPSNKVTEKGKYVELRCDPISGHTALYWYRQSLGQGPEFLIYFQGTGAADDSGLPNDRFFAVRPEGSVSTLKIQRTERGDSAVYLCASSPLGSSQETQYFGPGTRLLVL.